The rows below give T cell receptor beta chains drawn from one sample of a study of blood T cells in healthy people across ages. TCRdb re-called the 5' RACE reads with MiXCR, one entry per CDR3 protein. The sample consists of roughly 1.9 million distinct CDR3 sequences, around 42% of them appearing once. Sequenced input: blood. The origin of the receptors is a human donor in good health. Each CDR3 is given with its conserved first and last residue. Fields, in order: clone size, D gene, V gene, J gene, CDR3 DNA, CDR3 protein. D genes are given only for firm matches. Where a row states a size, it is once, few, many or the class of an expanded clone; other rows omit it.

clone_size: few; d_call: NA; v_call: TRBV7-2; j_call: TRBJ1-2; cdr3_nt: TGTGCCAGCATGTCCTGGACCGCGAAGCAGGACTATGGCTACACCTTC; cdr3_aa: CASMSWTAKQDYGYTF
clone_size: NA; d_call: NA; v_call: TRBV20-1; j_call: TRBJ2-1; cdr3_nt: TGCAGTGCTAGAGATCCCGGGCGTTACAACAATGAGCAGTTCTTC; cdr3_aa: CSARDPGRYNNEQFF
clone_size: NA; d_call: NA; v_call: TRBV12-3/TRBV12-4; j_call: TRBJ2-1; cdr3_nt: TGTGCCAGCAGATCTGAGGGGTCCCCTGAGCAGTTCTTC; cdr3_aa: CASRSEGSPEQFF
clone_size: few; d_call: TRBD1; v_call: TRBV7-8; j_call: TRBJ2-5; cdr3_nt: TGTGCCAGCAGCCAAAAGCGGACAGGGCCCCGGCAGACCCAGTACTTC; cdr3_aa: CASSQKRTGPRQTQYF
clone_size: NA; d_call: TRBD1; v_call: TRBV20-1; j_call: TRBJ1-4; cdr3_nt: TGCAGTGCTAGAGAGCCCGGGACAGATGCAACTAATGAAAAACTGTTTTTT; cdr3_aa: CSAREPGTDATNEKLFF
clone_size: few; d_call: TRBD2; v_call: TRBV7-2; j_call: TRBJ2-7; cdr3_nt: TGTGCCAGCAGCTTAGATTCAGCGGGGGGAACTTCCGGGGAGCAGTACTTC; cdr3_aa: CASSLDSAGGTSGEQYF
clone_size: few; d_call: TRBD1; v_call: TRBV6-6; j_call: TRBJ1-6; cdr3_nt: TGTGCCAGCTCCGGGACAGGGACGATTTTTAATTCACCCCTCCACTTT; cdr3_aa: CASSGTGTIFNSPLHF
clone_size: few; d_call: TRBD1; v_call: TRBV12-3/TRBV12-4; j_call: TRBJ2-3; cdr3_nt: TGTGCCAGCACCTGGACAGGCCCCACAGATACGCAGTATTTT; cdr3_aa: CASTWTGPTDTQYF
clone_size: few; d_call: TRBD1; v_call: TRBV5-1; j_call: TRBJ1-1; cdr3_nt: TGCGCCAGCAGCAAAACGACAGGGATTCGTAACACTGAAGCTTTCTTT; cdr3_aa: CASSKTTGIRNTEAFF
clone_size: NA; d_call: TRBD1; v_call: TRBV29-1; j_call: TRBJ1-4; cdr3_nt: TGCAGCGTTAGTACAGGGGCGGGGGAAGATGAAAAACTGTTTTTT; cdr3_aa: CSVSTGAGEDEKLFF
clone_size: NA; d_call: TRBD2; v_call: TRBV6-2/TRBV6-3; j_call: TRBJ2-1; cdr3_nt: TGTGCCAGCAGTCTGACTAGCGGGGGTCTTGAGCAGTTCTTC; cdr3_aa: CASSLTSGGLEQFF
clone_size: NA; d_call: NA; v_call: TRBV7-2; j_call: TRBJ2-5; cdr3_nt: TGTGCCAGCAGCTCCCCCCCGGTAACCCAGTACTTC; cdr3_aa: CASSSPPVTQYF
clone_size: few; d_call: TRBD2; v_call: TRBV28; j_call: TRBJ2-3; cdr3_nt: TGTGCCAGCACCGGGGGGGCTACAGATACGCAGTATTTT; cdr3_aa: CASTGGATDTQYF
clone_size: NA; d_call: NA; v_call: TRBV9; j_call: TRBJ2-2; cdr3_nt: TGTGCCAGCACCTCAGAGGCCGGGGAGCTGTTTTTT; cdr3_aa: CASTSEAGELFF
clone_size: NA; d_call: TRBD1; v_call: TRBV28; j_call: TRBJ2-6; cdr3_nt: TGTGCCAGCAGTAACATCCTGGGACAGGGGGCGTCTGGGGCCAACGTCCTGACTTTC; cdr3_aa: CASSNILGQGASGANVLTF
clone_size: NA; d_call: NA; v_call: TRBV29-1; j_call: TRBJ1-2; cdr3_nt: TGCAGCGGCCTGGAATCGGCACGTCTGGGCTACACCTTC; cdr3_aa: CSGLESARLGYTF
clone_size: many; d_call: NA; v_call: TRBV7-6; j_call: TRBJ2-7; cdr3_nt: TGTGCCAGCAGCCTTCGGACAGGGACTACCTACGAGCAGTACTTC; cdr3_aa: CASSLRTGTTYEQYF
clone_size: few; d_call: NA; v_call: TRBV7-2; j_call: TRBJ2-3; cdr3_nt: TGTGCCAGCAGCTCTACAGGGTGGGGCACAGATACGCAGTATTTT; cdr3_aa: CASSSTGWGTDTQYF
clone_size: NA; d_call: NA; v_call: TRBV12-3/TRBV12-4; j_call: TRBJ2-3; cdr3_nt: TGTGCCAGCAGTTTGAGGGCGGGGAAAGATACGCAGTATTTT; cdr3_aa: CASSLRAGKDTQYF
clone_size: NA; d_call: NA; v_call: TRBV28; j_call: TRBJ1-2; cdr3_nt: TGTGCCAGCACCTCATCAGGGGCAGGCTACACCTTC; cdr3_aa: CASTSSGAGYTF
clone_size: NA; d_call: NA; v_call: TRBV7-6; j_call: TRBJ2-3; cdr3_nt: TGTGCCAGCAGCCACCCACAAGGGGCGGCTACGCAGTATTTT; cdr3_aa: CASSHPQGAATQYF
clone_size: NA; d_call: TRBD1; v_call: TRBV7-2; j_call: TRBJ1-5; cdr3_nt: TGTGCCAGTGATACCGACAGGGCTCTCGGACAGCCCCAGCATTTT; cdr3_aa: CASDTDRALGQPQHF
clone_size: NA; d_call: NA; v_call: TRBV5-5; j_call: TRBJ2-1; cdr3_nt: TGTGCCAGCAGCTTGGGTCCAGCCTACAATGAGCAGTCCTTC; cdr3_aa: CASSLGPAYNEQSF
clone_size: NA; d_call: NA; v_call: TRBV4-3; j_call: TRBJ1-5; cdr3_nt: TGCGCCAGCAGCTGGGACGGGGCTCAGCCCCAGCATTTT; cdr3_aa: CASSWDGAQPQHF
clone_size: NA; d_call: NA; v_call: TRBV5-1; j_call: TRBJ2-7; cdr3_nt: TGCGCCAGCAGCTTGCGGGGGGACAGCGAGCAGTACTTC; cdr3_aa: CASSLRGDSEQYF
clone_size: NA; d_call: NA; v_call: TRBV29-1; j_call: TRBJ1-1; cdr3_nt: TGCAGCGTTTTATCAGGAAAGCCTGAAGCTTTCTTT; cdr3_aa: CSVLSGKPEAFF
clone_size: few; d_call: NA; v_call: TRBV29-1; j_call: TRBJ2-7; cdr3_nt: TGCAGCAGACTAAATAGGGGACACGACATCTACGAGCAGTACTTC; cdr3_aa: CSRLNRGHDIYEQYF
clone_size: NA; d_call: NA; v_call: TRBV5-6; j_call: TRBJ1-5; cdr3_nt: TGTGCCAGCAGCAGCCGGTCCTTGTGGTGGGGCAATCAGCCCCAGCATTTT; cdr3_aa: CASSSRSLWWGNQPQHF
clone_size: NA; d_call: NA; v_call: TRBV4-2; j_call: TRBJ2-7; cdr3_nt: TGTGCCAGCAGCCCAGCGCCAGGTATCTCCTACGAGCAGTACTTC; cdr3_aa: CASSPAPGISYEQYF
clone_size: NA; d_call: NA; v_call: TRBV7-9; j_call: TRBJ1-1; cdr3_nt: TGTGTCAGCAGCTATACAACAGGGTACCCTGAAGCTTTCTTT; cdr3_aa: CVSSYTTGYPEAFF
clone_size: few; d_call: TRBD2; v_call: TRBV5-1; j_call: TRBJ2-7; cdr3_nt: TGCGCCAGCAGCTTGGACCACTGGAGCGGGGGGACTGTCTACGAGCAGTACTTC; cdr3_aa: CASSLDHWSGGTVYEQYF
clone_size: NA; d_call: NA; v_call: TRBV7-6; j_call: TRBJ1-1; cdr3_nt: TGTGCCAGCAGCTTGGCCAGCACGGCCACTGAAGCTTTCTTT; cdr3_aa: CASSLASTATEAFF
clone_size: NA; d_call: TRBD2; v_call: TRBV6-5; j_call: TRBJ2-3; cdr3_nt: TGTGCCAGCAGTTACGGACTAGCGGGGGGATGGGATACGCAGTATTTT; cdr3_aa: CASSYGLAGGWDTQYF
clone_size: NA; d_call: TRBD2; v_call: TRBV20-1; j_call: TRBJ2-4; cdr3_nt: TGCAGTGCCCTGAGGTCCCTCGGGGAAGCGGGGGGATTGAAAAACATTCAGTACTTC; cdr3_aa: CSALRSLGEAGGLKNIQYF
clone_size: few; d_call: TRBD1; v_call: TRBV20-1; j_call: TRBJ2-7; cdr3_nt: TGCAGTGCTAGTCCTGGACAGGGGGCTTCCTACGAGCAGTACTTC; cdr3_aa: CSASPGQGASYEQYF
clone_size: NA; d_call: NA; v_call: TRBV7-3; j_call: TRBJ2-7; cdr3_nt: TGTGCCAGCAACTTAAACCCCGGCTCCTACGAGCAGTACTTC; cdr3_aa: CASNLNPGSYEQYF
clone_size: NA; d_call: NA; v_call: TRBV7-2; j_call: TRBJ2-1; cdr3_nt: TGTGCCAGCAGCCACACTCCCGAAAGCTACAATGAGCAGTTCTTC; cdr3_aa: CASSHTPESYNEQFF
clone_size: few; d_call: NA; v_call: TRBV20-1; j_call: TRBJ1-5; cdr3_nt: TGCAGTGCTGCCTCAGGGCTACCGAATCAGCCCCAGCATTTT; cdr3_aa: CSAASGLPNQPQHF
clone_size: NA; d_call: TRBD2; v_call: TRBV29-1; j_call: TRBJ2-1; cdr3_nt: TGCAGCGTTGGTGGGAGGGGGCAGTTCTTC; cdr3_aa: CSVGGRGQFF
clone_size: many; d_call: NA; v_call: TRBV4-3; j_call: TRBJ1-2; cdr3_nt: TGCGCCAGCAGCCAACGCCGGGACCCAATTTATGGCTACACCTTC; cdr3_aa: CASSQRRDPIYGYTF
clone_size: NA; d_call: NA; v_call: TRBV24-1; j_call: TRBJ2-5; cdr3_nt: TGTGCCACCAGTCCGGGGATGGAGACCCAGTACTTC; cdr3_aa: CATSPGMETQYF
clone_size: few; d_call: TRBD2; v_call: TRBV12-3/TRBV12-4; j_call: TRBJ2-1; cdr3_nt: TGTGCCTGCGGGGGGCAGGGAACGTTCTTC; cdr3_aa: CACGGQGTFF
clone_size: NA; d_call: TRBD2; v_call: TRBV7-8; j_call: TRBJ2-5; cdr3_nt: TGTGCCAGCAGCGTAGGGACTAGCAGGGGGTGGGGAGAGCAGTACTTC; cdr3_aa: CASSVGTSRGWGEQYF
clone_size: NA; d_call: TRBD2; v_call: TRBV7-9; j_call: TRBJ2-7; cdr3_nt: TGTGCCAGCAGCTCTAGCGGGAGAAACGAGCAGTACTTC; cdr3_aa: CASSSSGRNEQYF
clone_size: few; d_call: TRBD1; v_call: TRBV6-2/TRBV6-3; j_call: TRBJ2-1; cdr3_nt: TGTGCCAGCGGGGACAGGGGAGGGGGATCCTACAATGAGCAGTTCTTC; cdr3_aa: CASGDRGGGSYNEQFF
clone_size: NA; d_call: NA; v_call: TRBV20-1; j_call: TRBJ2-3; cdr3_nt: TGCAGTGCTCCTGACGTGCCAGATACGCAGTATTTT; cdr3_aa: CSAPDVPDTQYF
clone_size: NA; d_call: NA; v_call: TRBV24-1; j_call: TRBJ2-7; cdr3_nt: TGTGCCACCAGTGATCCTCGAGGGGGAAGTCCCTACGAGCAGTACTTC; cdr3_aa: CATSDPRGGSPYEQYF
clone_size: NA; d_call: TRBD1; v_call: TRBV4-1; j_call: TRBJ1-1; cdr3_nt: TGCGCCAGCAGCCTATGGACAGGGTTCGGGACTGAAGCTTTCTTT; cdr3_aa: CASSLWTGFGTEAFF
clone_size: NA; d_call: NA; v_call: TRBV5-1; j_call: TRBJ1-4; cdr3_nt: TGCGCCAGCAGCTTGAAGGCAGGGTCCGGGGTTGCTAATGAAAAACTGTTTTTT; cdr3_aa: CASSLKAGSGVANEKLFF
clone_size: NA; d_call: NA; v_call: TRBV2; j_call: TRBJ1-2; cdr3_nt: TGTGCCACCAGATCCGGGGGCGATGGCTACACCTTC; cdr3_aa: CATRSGGDGYTF